This T cell receptor (beta chain) is drawn from a study of a mutant IDH1 vaccine in newly diagnosed glioma. Study summary: Patients received eight vaccinations in weeks 1, 3, 5, 7, 11, 15, 19, 23. Treated patients were roughly 60% male, roughly 40% female, mean age approximately 40 years. Pretreatment consisted of radiotherapy, temozolomide, or both, with most receiving both.

This CDR3 comprises 14 residues. Germline-derived CDR1 and CDR2 are SGHVS and FQNEAQ. V trimming: 1 base; J trimming: 6 bases; junction bases outside the gene matches: 6. Libraries were prepared by immunoSEQ multiplex PCR; TCRdb keeps only in-frame clonotypes and omits some of them. Among roughly 110,000 clones, roughly 90% were seen once, and the ten largest hold 0.61%. Described time point: week 11, during vaccination. The vaccine gave 300 ug of a 20-mer mutant IDH1 peptide subcutaneously per dose. Comments on this clone: Its target is not known.

The clonotype comes from a woman between 45 and 60 years old with glioma. The sample consisted of PBMCs, taken from a glioma patient whose treatment included an IDH1 peptide vaccine. The chain has TRBV7-8 and TRBJ2-7; 7 bases map to TRBD2. The CDR3 bases are TGTGCCAGCAGCTTAGAGCGGGGAACCGGCGAGCAGTACTTC. This encodes CASSLERGTGEQYF.